This entry is about one T cell receptor beta chain. The data were taken from a study of blood T cell repertoires in COVID-19. Study-wide context: The United States, Italy and Spain were the sources of the acute and convalescent COVID-19 samples. Sample material is recorded as cDNA or gDNA derived from T cells, B-cell-depleted T cells, or PBMCs.

Original methodology: It was from reference gene primer amplification that nucleated cell counts were estimated. TCRdb's table, derived via immunoSEQ multiplex PCR, lists solely in-frame clones and lacks some. The DNA gave D and trimming, while V, J and clone size come from that table. The repertoire holds about 310,000 clones, roughly 90% seen once, with roughly 2.9% in the top ten. Germline assignment: CDR1 KGHDR and CDR2 SFDVKD. J lost 7 bases, V lost 7 bases, and 5 bases had no gene match. The CDR3 consists of 14 residues. Seattle's enrolled individuals joined amid active infection and were then monitored longitudinally.

The clonotype comes from a woman under 40 with COVID-19, enrolled during active disease. Sequences were obtained from peripheral blood. The V gene is TRBV24-1, the J gene TRBJ2-1; TRBD1 matches 11 bases. Here the CDR3 DNA reads TGTGCCACCAGAGGACAGGGGGCTAATAATGAGCAGTTCTTC. It yields the protein CATRGQGANNEQFF.